This is a list of T cell receptor beta chains from one sample in a study of blood T cell repertoires in COVID-19. The table came from immunoSEQ multiplex PCR; TCRdb's copy has only in-frame clones and leaves some out. This table has roughly 52,000 clones, about 91% appearing once. Sequenced: peripheral blood. The receptor source for this set is a man aged 35-49 years with COVID-19, enrolled during active disease. Each CDR3 is given with its conserved first and last residue. A D gene is named only where the DNA matches it firmly. Clone size is stated in some rows and not others, as once, few, many or a class when expanded.

>TRBJ2-7|TRBV27|-|-
TGTGCCAGCAGTCCCGCCGCGCCGAGCTCCTACGAGCAGTACTTC
CASSPAAPSSYEQYF
>TRBJ1-2|TRBV29-1|-|-
TGCAGCGTTGAAGATCCGGGAGAGGTTGGGAACTATGGCTACACCTTC
CSVEDPGEVGNYGYTF
>TRBJ2-7|TRBV5-1|-|-
TGCGCCAGCCGGAGCCTGAGGGACTACGAGCAGTACTTC
CASRSLRDYEQYF
>TRBJ1-2|TRBV19|TRBD1|-
TGTGCCAGTAGTTTCGACAGGGGCGCTAACTATGGCTACACCTTC
CASSFDRGANYGYTF
>TRBJ2-7|TRBV11-2|-|-
TGTGCCAGCAGCCTGACCAGGGAAGAAGTCTACGAGCAGTACTTC
CASSLTREEVYEQYF
>TRBJ2-7|TRBV7-6|TRBD1|-
TGTGCCAGCAGTCCCGGGACAGGGAACTCCTACGAGCAGTACTTC
CASSPGTGNSYEQYF
>TRBJ1-2|TRBV11-3|TRBD1|-
TGTGCCAGCAGCTTCCAAGGGGGACAGGGCCACGGCTACACCTTC
CASSFQGGQGHGYTF
>TRBJ2-7|TRBV5-6|-|-
TGTGCCAGCAGCTTGACCCCGGGACAAACCTACGAGCAGTACTTC
CASSLTPGQTYEQYF
>TRBJ1-3|TRBV18|-|-
TGTGCCAGCTCACCACCGGGGAGATCTGGAAACACCATATATTTT
CASSPPGRSGNTIYF
>TRBJ2-1|TRBV27|-|-
TGTGCCAGCACCTCTTGGGGCGATGAGCAGTTCTTC
CASTSWGDEQFF
>TRBJ1-6|TRBV6-5|-|-
TGTGCCAGCAGTTCTTCCGGGGAAAATTCACCCCTCCACTTT
CASSSSGENSPLHF
>TRBJ1-5|TRBV21-1|-|-
TGTGCCAGCAGCAAAATATACGGCACAGATACACCTAGCAATCAGCCCCAGCATTTT
CASSKIYGTDTPSNQPQHF
>TRBJ2-7|TRBV6-2/TRBV6-3|TRBD2|-
TGTGCCAGCAGTTACCGTCTAGCGGGAGGCACCTACGAGCAGTACTTC
CASSYRLAGGTYEQYF
>TRBJ1-2|TRBV18|TRBD1|once
TGTGCCAGCTCACCACCGGGCCAGGGGGAGATCTATGGCTACACCTTC
CASSPPGQGEIYGYTF
>TRBJ1-2|TRBV7-9|-|-
TGTGCCAGCAGCTTAGGGCAGGGCCGGGATGGCTACACCTTC
CASSLGQGRDGYTF
>TRBJ1-5|TRBV4-1|TRBD1|once
TGCGCCAGCAGCCATGAAGGGGGCAGGCAGCCCCAGCATTTT
CASSHEGGRQPQHF
>TRBJ1-5|TRBV28|TRBD1|-
TGTGCCAGCAGTTCCCCCGGGACAGGGGATCAGCCCCAGCATTTT
CASSSPGTGDQPQHF
>TRBJ2-7|TRBV28|TRBD1|few
TGTGCCAGCAGTCCCACAGGGGCCTTCACCTACGAGCAGTACTTC
CASSPTGAFTYEQYF
>TRBJ2-1|TRBV11-2|TRBD1|-
TGTGCCAGCAGCTCCACGGGACAGACAGGGAATGAGCAGTTCTTC
CASSSTGQTGNEQFF
>TRBJ1-1|TRBV6-5|TRBD1|-
TGTGCCAGCAGTCGTCGGGACAGGGGGTATACTGAAGCTTTCTTT
CASSRRDRGYTEAFF
>TRBJ2-5|TRBV30|TRBD2|-
TGTGCCTGGATCCCCAGCGGGGGAAGAGAGACCCAGTACTTC
CAWIPSGGRETQYF
>TRBJ1-5|TRBV7-8|-|-
TGTGCCAGCAGCCAGGAGAGGTTTAGCAATCAGCCCCAGCATTTT
CASSQERFSNQPQHF
>TRBJ2-2|TRBV15|-|-
TGTGCCACCAGCAGAGCACAAGGGGCCCGAAACACCGGGGAGCTGTTTTTT
CATSRAQGARNTGELFF
>TRBJ1-2|TRBV6-4|-|-
TGTGCCAGCAGTGATGGCAGTCGCTATGGCTACACCTTC
CASSDGSRYGYTF
>TRBJ1-1|TRBV15|TRBD1|-
TGTGCCACCAGCAGAGAAGGGACAGGGTTTTTCACTGAAGCTTTCTTT
CATSREGTGFFTEAFF
>TRBJ1-1|TRBV19|-|medium-sized
TGTGCCAGTAAGGAGGGGGGGACTGAAGCTTTCTTT
CASKEGGTEAFF
>TRBJ2-4|TRBV25-1|-|-
TGTGCCAGCAGTGAACAGGGTCTCCTAGCCAAAAACATTCAGTACTTC
CASSEQGLLAKNIQYF
>TRBJ2-1|TRBV9|-|-
TGTGCCAGCAGTGGGGGGTATGAGCAGTTCTTC
CASSGGYEQFF
>TRBJ1-4|TRBV12-5|-|once
TGTGCTAGTGGTTTGGTACAGGGTCAGCGGGAAAAACTGTTTTTT
CASGLVQGQREKLFF
>TRBJ2-7|TRBV7-8|-|-
TGTGCCAGCAGCTTACAACCAGGTCGCTACGAGCAGTACTTC
CASSLQPGRYEQYF
>TRBJ1-1|TRBV28|-|-
TGTGCCAGCAGTCTTCTTGCGACAACCAACACTGAAGCTTTCTTT
CASSLLATTNTEAFF
>TRBJ1-5|TRBV19|-|-
TGTGCCAGTAGTGAACCAGGAATACGCCAGCCCCAGCATTTT
CASSEPGIRQPQHF
>TRBJ2-6|TRBV6-6|TRBD2|-
TGTGCCAGCAGTCTAATGAGACTAGCGGTCTACTCTGGGGCCAACGTCCTGACTTTC
CASSLMRLAVYSGANVLTF
>TRBJ2-2|TRBV27|TRBD1|-
TGTGCCAGCAGTTTATCGACCGCCCCGGGACAGGGGGGCTTGGGGACCGGGGAGCTGTTTTTT
CASSLSTAPGQGGLGTGELFF
>TRBJ1-3|TRBV5-1|TRBD1|-
TGCGCCAGCAGCTTGGACAGGGGTTACACCATATATTTT
CASSLDRGYTIYF
>TRBJ2-1|TRBV15|-|once
TGTGCCACCAGCAGAGTGGGGCAGGAGAGCTCCTACAATGAGCAGTTCTTC
CATSRVGQESSYNEQFF